These T cell receptor beta chains were read from a single sample in a study of T cells after yellow fever vaccination. TCRdb itself ran the 5' RACE reads through MiXCR, one entry per CDR3 protein. There are more than 300,000 distinct CDR3 sequences in the sample; approximately 4% occur only once, and roughly a fifth lies in the top ten. This sample comprised PBMCs, obtained 15 days after the yellow fever booster vaccination. The source is a man aged 18 to 30 who received the YFV17D yellow fever vaccine. Each CDR3 is given with its conserved first and last residue. The D gene is left open where the match is weak. Clone sizes are given selectively: once, few, many, or a class where the clone is expanded.

abundance: many; d_gene: TRBD1; v_gene: TRBV20-1; len: 14; j_gene: TRBJ1-4; CDR3nt: TGCAGTGCTAGCACGATCGGGACAGTTGAAAAACTGTTTTTT; CDR3aa: CSASTIGTVEKLFF
abundance: many; d_gene: -; v_gene: TRBV9; len: 15; j_gene: TRBJ1-4; CDR3nt: TGTGCCAGCAGCGTAGATGCCGCAACTAATGAAAAACTGTTTTTT; CDR3aa: CASSVDAATNEKLFF
abundance: many; d_gene: -; v_gene: TRBV6-6; len: 13; j_gene: TRBJ1-2; CDR3nt: TGTGCCAGCACCCCCGGGACAACCTATGGCTACACCTTC; CDR3aa: CASTPGTTYGYTF
abundance: many; d_gene: TRBD1; v_gene: TRBV6-1; len: 14; j_gene: TRBJ1-5; CDR3nt: TGTGCCAGCAGCCTCGGACAGGCGGGGCAGCCCCAGCATTTT; CDR3aa: CASSLGQAGQPQHF
abundance: -; d_gene: TRBD1; v_gene: TRBV6-6; len: 16; j_gene: TRBJ1-5; CDR3nt: TGTGCCAGCAGTTTACCCCGGGACAGGGTCAATCAGCCCCAGCATTTT; CDR3aa: CASSLPRDRVNQPQHF
abundance: many; d_gene: TRBD1; v_gene: TRBV18; len: 15; j_gene: TRBJ2-5; CDR3nt: TGTGCCAGCTCAATGGGGACAGGGAATGGAGAGACCCAGTACTTC; CDR3aa: CASSMGTGNGETQYF
abundance: once; d_gene: -; v_gene: TRBV7-9; len: 14; j_gene: TRBJ2-5; CDR3nt: TGTGCCAGCAGTTTAATAGATGGGCCCCGGACCCAGTACTTC; CDR3aa: CASSLIDGPRTQYF
abundance: many; d_gene: -; v_gene: TRBV15; len: 15; j_gene: TRBJ2-7; CDR3nt: TGTGCCACCAGCCAAGGCCCGGGCAGCTCCTACGAGCAGTACTTC; CDR3aa: CATSQGPGSSYEQYF
abundance: many; d_gene: -; v_gene: TRBV7-9; len: 14; j_gene: TRBJ1-5; CDR3nt: TGTGCCAGCAGAGGGGAATTGGGCAATCAGCCCCAGCATTTT; CDR3aa: CASRGELGNQPQHF
abundance: many; d_gene: TRBD2; v_gene: TRBV5-1; len: 14; j_gene: TRBJ2-1; CDR3nt: TGCGCCAGCAGCTGGTTAGCGGGGGGCAATGAGCAGTTCTTC; CDR3aa: CASSWLAGGNEQFF
abundance: many; d_gene: -; v_gene: TRBV7-8; len: 14; j_gene: TRBJ1-5; CDR3nt: TGTGCCAGCACCCCGACAGCTGGATGGCAGCCCCAGCATTTT; CDR3aa: CASTPTAGWQPQHF
abundance: many; d_gene: -; v_gene: TRBV7-9; len: 11; j_gene: TRBJ1-1; CDR3nt: TGTGGGGTCCAGGAGAACACTGAAGCTTTCTTT; CDR3aa: CGVQENTEAFF
abundance: few; d_gene: -; v_gene: TRBV5-1; len: 15; j_gene: TRBJ2-7; CDR3nt: TGCGCCAGCAGCTTGGCCCACATCAGGGGCTACGAGCAGTACTTC; CDR3aa: CASSLAHIRGYEQYF
abundance: many; d_gene: -; v_gene: TRBV15; len: 16; j_gene: TRBJ1-4; CDR3nt: TGTGCCACCAGCAGAGACCCCCACGGGGGAGGAGAAAAACTGTTTTTT; CDR3aa: CATSRDPHGGGEKLFF
abundance: many; d_gene: TRBD2; v_gene: TRBV7-2; len: 13; j_gene: TRBJ2-4; CDR3nt: TGTGCCAGCAGCTTCGCGGGGGAAAACATTCAGTACTTC; CDR3aa: CASSFAGENIQYF
abundance: -; d_gene: TRBD2; v_gene: TRBV2; len: 17; j_gene: TRBJ2-1; CDR3nt: TGTGCCAGCAGTGGGGGACTCGGGACTAGCGGGGAGAATGAGCAGTTCTTC; CDR3aa: CASSGGLGTSGENEQFF